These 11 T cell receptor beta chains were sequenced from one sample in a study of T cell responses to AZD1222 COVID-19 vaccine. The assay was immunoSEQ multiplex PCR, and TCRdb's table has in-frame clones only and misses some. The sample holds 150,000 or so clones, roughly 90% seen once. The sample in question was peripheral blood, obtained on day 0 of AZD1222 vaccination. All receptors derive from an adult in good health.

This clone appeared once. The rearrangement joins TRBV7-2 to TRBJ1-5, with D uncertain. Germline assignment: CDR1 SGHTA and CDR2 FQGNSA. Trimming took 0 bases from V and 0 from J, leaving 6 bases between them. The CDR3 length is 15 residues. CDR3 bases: TGTGCCAGCAGCTTAGCGTCGGATAGCAATCAGCCCCAGCATTTT. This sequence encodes CASSLASDSNQPQHF.

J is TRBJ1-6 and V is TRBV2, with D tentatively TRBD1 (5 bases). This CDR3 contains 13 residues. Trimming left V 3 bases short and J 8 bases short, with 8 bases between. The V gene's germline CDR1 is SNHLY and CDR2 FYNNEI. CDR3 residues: CASSDQGDSPLHF. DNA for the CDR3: TGTGCCAGCAGTGATCAGGGTGATTCACCCCTCCACTTT.

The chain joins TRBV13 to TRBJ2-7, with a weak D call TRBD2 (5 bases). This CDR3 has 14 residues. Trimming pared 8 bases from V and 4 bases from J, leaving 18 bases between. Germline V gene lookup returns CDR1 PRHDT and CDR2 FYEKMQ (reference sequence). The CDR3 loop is CASAGVGRKYEQYF. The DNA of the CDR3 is TGTGCCAGCGCCGGGGTGGGGAGAAAATACGAGCAGTACTTC.

The CDR3 region is CATSDPLAEQETQYF. The CDR3 DNA reads TGTGCCACCAGTGATCCCTTGGCAGAACAAGAGACCCAGTACTTC. The V call is TRBV24-1, the J call TRBJ2-5; D is uncertain. The V gene lost 3 bases and the J gene lost 2 bases, with 12 bases spanning the gap. The CDR3 contains 15 residues. The germline V gene has CDR1 KGHDR and CDR2 SFDVKD.

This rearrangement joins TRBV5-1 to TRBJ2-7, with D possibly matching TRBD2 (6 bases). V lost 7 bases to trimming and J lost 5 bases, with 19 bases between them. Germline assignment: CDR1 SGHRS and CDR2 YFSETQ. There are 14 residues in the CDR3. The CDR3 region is CASRSSEGVDEQYF. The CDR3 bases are TGCGCCAGCCGCTCATCGGAGGGAGTAGACGAGCAGTACTTC.

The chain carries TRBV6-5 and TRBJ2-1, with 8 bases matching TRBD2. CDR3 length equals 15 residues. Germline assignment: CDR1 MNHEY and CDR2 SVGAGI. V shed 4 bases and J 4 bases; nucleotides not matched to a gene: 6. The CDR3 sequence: CASSSRVAGYNEQFF. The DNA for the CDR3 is TGTGCCAGCAGTTCTCGGGTAGCGGGGTACAATGAGCAGTTCTTC.

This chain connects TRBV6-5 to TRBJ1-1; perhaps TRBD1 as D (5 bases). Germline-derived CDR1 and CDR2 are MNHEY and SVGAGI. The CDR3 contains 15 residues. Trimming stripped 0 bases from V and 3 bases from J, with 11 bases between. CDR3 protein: CASSYSGDTDTEAFF. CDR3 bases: TGTGCCAGCAGTTACTCAGGGGATACGGACACTGAAGCTTTCTTT.

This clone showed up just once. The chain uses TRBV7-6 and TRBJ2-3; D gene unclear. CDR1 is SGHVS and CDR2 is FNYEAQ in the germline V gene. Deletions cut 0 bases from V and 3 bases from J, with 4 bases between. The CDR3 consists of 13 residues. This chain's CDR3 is CASSLAWTDTQYF. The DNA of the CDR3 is TGTGCCAGCAGCTTAGCGTGGACAGATACGCAGTATTTT.

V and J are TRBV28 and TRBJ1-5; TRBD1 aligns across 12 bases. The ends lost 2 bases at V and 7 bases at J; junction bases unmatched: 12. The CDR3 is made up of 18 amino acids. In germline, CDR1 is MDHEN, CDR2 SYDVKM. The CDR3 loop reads CASSLAGTGGTRWQPQHF. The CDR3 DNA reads TGTGCCAGCAGTTTAGCCGGGACAGGGGGCACCCGCTGGCAGCCCCAGCATTTT.

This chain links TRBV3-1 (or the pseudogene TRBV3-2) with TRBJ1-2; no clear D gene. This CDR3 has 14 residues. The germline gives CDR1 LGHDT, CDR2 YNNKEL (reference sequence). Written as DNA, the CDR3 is TGTGCAGTGAGGAACACCGGCAATTTCTATGGCTACACCTTC. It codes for CAVRNTGNFYGYTF.

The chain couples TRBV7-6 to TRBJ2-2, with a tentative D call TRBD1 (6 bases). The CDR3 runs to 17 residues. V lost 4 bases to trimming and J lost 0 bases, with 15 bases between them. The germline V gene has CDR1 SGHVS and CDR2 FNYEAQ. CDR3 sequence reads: CASSSTSGDANTGELFF. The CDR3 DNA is TGTGCCAGCAGCTCGACCTCAGGGGATGCGAACACCGGGGAGCTGTTTTTT.